The present entry profiles one TCR beta chain with its context. There is no known antigen for this receptor. The input lacks base qualities; no much larger clone sits a single base away. TCR cDNA was synthesized by 5'RACE template switching, through which a universal primer site and unique molecular identifiers were introduced. cDNA synthesis was primed from both the TCR alpha and TCR beta constant segments. Two PCR steps were used to amplify libraries, with sample barcodes and sequencing adapters being added in the second step. Sequencing of libraries was done on Illumina HiSeq 2500 (2x100 bp) or NovaSeq (2x150 bp). In the original analysis: Reads were demultiplexed and collapsed into UMI consensus sequences with MIGEC, and V(D)J alignment was performed with MiXCR. Vaccine-responding clonotypes were identified with edgeR using replicate PBMC samples, with FDR below 0.01 and a log2 fold change above 5 up to day 15 being required. Each bulk clonotype was labeled CD4 or CD8 based on which sequenced repertoire, CD4 or CD8, contained the clonotype at higher abundance. TCRdb itself trimmed the public reads at Q25 with fastp, ran MiXCR and retained productive beta chains. Merged by CDR3 protein, the rows form single entries marked with the most common genes and DNA. For this entry, the V and J calls and clone size follow TCRdb and not the study's own pipeline. This sample holds around 530,000 distinct CDR3 sequences; roughly 17% were observed only once. In total, the top ten clones hold around 16% of the sample.

The treatment or condition label, as the study defines it: live attenuated yellow fever vaccine strain. At every blood-draw timepoint, two biological replicates of bulk PBMCs were collected. A standard Ficoll-Paque protocol was used to isolate PBMCs from peripheral blood. TriZol was used to extract RNA from bulk PBMCs, from CD4 and CD8 fractions, and from dextramer-positive and dextramer-negative fractions. This sample was included in a study of T cells after yellow fever vaccination (dated by TCRdb to about 2019). Background on the whole study: The SMART-Seq v4 Ultra Low Input RNA kit was used to prepare libraries from fractions with low cell numbers. To follow T-cell clones before and after both primary and booster YFV17D yellow fever vaccination, bulk TCR alpha and beta repertoires underwent longitudinal sequencing. Two healthy male donors, one aged 18 to 30 and one aged 30 to 40 years, made up the cohort. Blood was collected at multiple timepoints before and after primary and secondary immunization, and bulk PBMC replicates and cell subsets were isolated. Broader findings and caveats from the paper: After the booster, most of the clones that had expanded following primary vaccination were detected again (approximately 95% of CD4 and more than 85% of CD8), which suggests that memory was broadly maintained. The secondary T-cell response was weaker than the primary response but faster, peaking on day 5 instead of day 15. The study included only a couple of donors, which limits how far the findings can be generalized. A small share of clonotypes occurred in both CD4 and CD8 compartments, likely arising from convergent recombination. FACS-sorted repertoires could contain abundant contaminating clonotypes from the bulk population, so computational filtering was required.

Per the germline V gene, SGHTA is the CDR1 and FQGNSA is the CDR2. Including cysteine and phenylalanine, the CDR3 has 16 amino acids. Only the CDR3 region is kept as DNA, spanning 48 bases read in frame from base 1. Trimming at the junction amounts to 2 bases on V and 1 base on J, and the germline ends lie 13 bases apart. This receptor was taken from a man between 18 and 35 years old who received the YFV17D yellow fever vaccine. This sample comprised PBMCs, obtained 5 days after the first yellow fever vaccination. The V gene is TRBV7-2 and the J gene is TRBJ2-3; possibly the D gene is TRBD2, per 6 matching bases. The CDR3 corresponds to CASSLRRGGGTDTQYF. At the DNA level, the sequence is TGTGCCAGCAGCTTAAGGCGTGGCGGGGGCACAGATACGCAGTATTTT.